This is a list of T cell receptor beta chains from one sample in a study of tumour-infiltrating T cells in Burkitt lymphoma. The method was immunoSEQ multiplex PCR; TCRdb's version includes in-frame clones alone and lacks a portion of them. The repertoire holds about 6,600 clones, more than 70% seen once, with roughly 9.6% in the top ten. The sequenced material came from tumor tissue. The receptor set was obtained from a human donor with Burkitt lymphoma. Both conserved end residues are part of each CDR3. The D gene is left open where the match is weak. Only some rows state a clone size, as once, few, many or a class for expanded clones.

.	TRBV5-1	TRBJ1-1	TRBD1	TGCGCCAGCAGCCCGGGGACAGGTACCTTTATGAACACTGAAGCTTTCTTT	CASSPGTGTFMNTEAFF
.	TRBV2	TRBJ2-5	.	TGTGCCAGCAGTGAAGCGGGCGCCAGGCAAGAGACCCAGTACTTC	CASSEAGARQETQYF
.	TRBV9	TRBJ2-1	TRBD1	TGTGCCAGCAGCGGGCGAGGGACAGCTTCCTACAATGAGCAGTTCTTC	CASSGRGTASYNEQFF
.	TRBV29-1	TRBJ2-7	.	TGCAGCGTTGTTCGCGGGACCTTAGGTGAGCAGTACTTC	CSVVRGTLGEQYF
once	TRBV5-4	TRBJ2-2	TRBD2	TGTGCCAGCAGTTCCGGGACTAGCGGTTATACCGGGGAGCTGTTTTTT	CASSSGTSGYTGELFF
.	TRBV7-2	TRBJ1-3	.	TGTGCCAGCAGCTTAGTAGCCAGGGATGGTGGAAACACCATATATTTT	CASSLVARDGGNTIYF
.	TRBV6-5	TRBJ1-1	.	TGTGCCAGCATACTCAGTGCGACAATGAACACTGAAGCTTTCTTT	CASILSATMNTEAFF
.	TRBV6-1	TRBJ2-2	.	TGTGCCAGCAGTGACCTTGGACAGGGAGGGCCGAGAGGGGAGCTGTTTTTT	CASSDLGQGGPRGELFF
.	TRBV19	TRBJ1-1	.	TGTGCCAGTAGTATAGGACGGCTCCCGAACACTGAAGCTTTCTTT	CASSIGRLPNTEAFF
.	TRBV5-1	TRBJ2-3	TRBD2	TGCGCCAGCAGCTTGGTTGGAGGACTAGCGGGAGGGGAAAGCACAGATACGCAGTATTTT	CASSLVGGLAGGESTDTQYF
.	TRBV5-1	TRBJ2-6	.	TGCGCCAGCAGCAAAGCCGGGACGATGGGTTCTGGGGCCAACGTCCTGACTTTC	CASSKAGTMGSGANVLTF
.	TRBV6-5	TRBJ1-1	.	TGTGCCAGCACCATAGCCGGGAGGGCAGAAGCTTTCTTT	CASTIAGRAEAFF
.	TRBV28	TRBJ1-5	TRBD1	TGTGCCAGCAGATCCCACAGTGTCAGGGGGGACGGCGGCAATCAGCCCCAGCATTTT	CASRSHSVRGDGGNQPQHF
.	TRBV9	TRBJ1-3	.	TGTGCCAGCAGCGTAGAGGCGGCAGGGGCCGGAAACACCATATATTTT	CASSVEAAGAGNTIYF
.	TRBV7-9	TRBJ2-7	.	TGTGCCAGCAGCTTATTCTACGAGCAGTACTTC	CASSLFYEQYF
.	TRBV7-9	TRBJ2-3	.	TGTGCCAGCAGCCCAGGGACAGATACGCAGTATTTT	CASSPGTDTQYF
.	TRBV2	TRBJ2-3	TRBD1	TGTGCCAGCAGTGCTCCCCGACAGGGAGCAGATACGCAGTATTTT	CASSAPRQGADTQYF
once	TRBV18	TRBJ2-6	TRBD1	TGTGCCAGCTCCCGGGACAGGCGAGCTGGGGCCAACGTCCTGACTTTC	CASSRDRRAGANVLTF
.	TRBV2	TRBJ2-7	.	TGTGCCAGCAGTGAAGCTCAAGCGGCCCTCTTC	CASSEAQAALF
.	TRBV29-1	TRBJ2-6	.	TGCAGCGTCGAGGAGGCGGGGGCCAACGTCCTGACTTTC	CSVEEAGANVLTF
.	TRBV18	TRBJ2-7	.	TGTGCCAGCTCACCACCCGTTAAATCCTACGAGCAGTACTTC	CASSPPVKSYEQYF
.	TRBV7-7	TRBJ2-5	TRBD2	TGTGCTAGCAGCTTAGTTGGGGGGGTCCAAGAGACCCAGTACTTC	CASSLVGGVQETQYF
.	TRBV7-2	TRBJ2-5	TRBD2	TGTGCCAGCAGCTTAGATTTATCGGGAGGGGGTCAAGAGACCCAGTACTTC	CASSLDLSGGGQETQYF
.	TRBV6-5	TRBJ2-7	TRBD1	TGTGCCAGCAGCCCCCGGGACAGGCCTTTACAGGGTGGGTACTTC	CASSPRDRPLQGGYF
.	TRBV4-2	TRBJ2-2	TRBD2	TGTGCCAGCAGTCCTAGCGGGAGGGCCGACACCGGGGAGCTGTTTTTT	CASSPSGRADTGELFF
.	TRBV5-1	TRBJ1-1	.	TGCGCCAGCAGCTTGTTGGGAGAGAACACTGAAGCTTTCTTT	CASSLLGENTEAFF
.	TRBV9	TRBJ2-3	TRBD2	TGTGCCAGCAGCGTAGCTTCAAGGCCTAGCGGTAGCACAGATACGCAGTATTTT	CASSVASRPSGSTDTQYF
few	TRBV29-1	TRBJ2-2	.	TGCAGCGTTGATTTTGGGGTGGATAACACCGGGGAGCTGTTTTTT	CSVDFGVDNTGELFF
.	TRBV5-1	TRBJ2-1	.	TGCGCCAGCAGCACCCGGGACAACTTCGGGCAGTTCTTC	CASSTRDNFGQFF
.	TRBV2	TRBJ2-3	TRBD2	TGTGCCAGCAGTGTGGATAGCGGGAGGGCAGATACGCAGTATTTT	CASSVDSGRADTQYF
once	TRBV25-1	TRBJ1-5	.	TGTGCCAGCAGTGAATCGGATAGCAATCAGCCCCAGCATTTT	CASSESDSNQPQHF